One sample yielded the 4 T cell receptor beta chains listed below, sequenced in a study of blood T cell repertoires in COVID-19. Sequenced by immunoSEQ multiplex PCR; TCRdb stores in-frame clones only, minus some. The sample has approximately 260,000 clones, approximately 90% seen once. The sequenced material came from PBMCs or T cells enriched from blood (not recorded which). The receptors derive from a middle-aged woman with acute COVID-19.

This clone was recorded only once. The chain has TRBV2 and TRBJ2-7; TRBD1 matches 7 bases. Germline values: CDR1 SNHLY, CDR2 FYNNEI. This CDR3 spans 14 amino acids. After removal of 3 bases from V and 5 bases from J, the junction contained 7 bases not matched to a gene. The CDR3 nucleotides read TGTGCCAGCAGTGACCTGACAGGGTGGAACGAGCAGTACTTC. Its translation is CASSDLTGWNEQYF.

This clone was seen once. The CDR3 region is CASSLMLAGNNEQFF. CDR3 bases: TGTGCCAGCAGCTTAATGCTAGCGGGAAACAATGAGCAGTTCTTC. The rearrangement joins TRBV11-3 to TRBJ2-1; 9 bases match TRBD2. The germline gives CDR1 SGHNT, CDR2 YENEEA. The J segment lost 5 bases and the V segment lost 2 bases, leaving 4 bases of the junction unmatched. There are 15 residues in the CDR3.

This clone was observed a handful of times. This chain's CDR3 is CASSSLSNSGNTIYF. The CDR3 DNA sequence: TGTGCCAGCAGCTCACTGAGTAACTCTGGAAACACCATATATTTT. This sequence joins TRBV5-5 and TRBJ1-3; D unclear. The CDR3 consists of 15 residues. Germline lookup yields CDR1 SGHKS and CDR2 YYEKEE (reference sequence). The V end lost 3 bases, the J end lost 0 bases, and 10 bases lay between the germline ends.

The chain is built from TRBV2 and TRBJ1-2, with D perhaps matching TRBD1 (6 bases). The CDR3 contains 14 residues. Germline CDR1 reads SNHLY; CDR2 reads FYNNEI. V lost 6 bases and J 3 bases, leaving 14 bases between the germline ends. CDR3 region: CASSVGQSYYGYTF. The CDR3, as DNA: TGTGCCAGCAGCGTCGGACAGAGCTACTATGGCTACACCTTC.